What follows is one TCR beta chain and its context. What it binds is unknown. Each CDR3 protein gets one entry after TCRdb re-called the 5' RACE reads with MiXCR. The sample records 1.5 million to 2 million distinct CDR3 sequences, under 35% being singletons. The data derive from a study of identical twins. Findings and caveats of the study: Out-of-frame TCR alpha sharing in monozygotic twins exceeded recombination model predictions. Insertions ran lower in abundant cord blood beta clonotypes, though not in memory repertoires.

The germline V gene encodes CDR1 DFQATT and CDR2 SNEGSKA (reference sequence). The CDR3 has 16 residues. J gave up 2 bases and V 5 bases, and 13 bases lay outside the gene matches. The chain links TRBV20-1 to TRBJ2-3; 7 bases fit TRBD1. The specimen was cord blood. The sequence was collected from a newborn girl in good health. The CDR3 spells CSAAEPTGRFTDTQYF. The CDR3 coding sequence is TGCAGTGCTGCAGAACCGACAGGGCGCTTCACAGATACGCAGTATTTT.